This passage covers 7 T cell receptor beta chains from one sample sequenced in a study of shared clonotypes between healthy human individuals. Profiling relied on immunoSEQ multiplex PCR, and the TCRdb table lists in-frame clones only, not all of them. The sample consists of about 490,000 clones, 76% of them appearing once. The sample was PBMCs. These TCRs come from a woman aged 35 to 49 in good health. Some clones in this sample may be carry-over from other donors' samples.

This clone appeared a few times. The gene calls are TRBV10-3 and TRBJ2-7; D is perhaps TRBD1 (5 bases). Germline CDR1 is ENHRY and CDR2 is SYGVKD. V shed 3 bases and J shed 3 bases, with 6 bases lying between them. The CDR3 has 12 amino acids. The CDR3 spells CAISEQDYEQYF. In DNA form, the CDR3 reads TGTGCCATCAGTGAACAGGACTACGAGCAGTACTTC.

Comments on this clone: This could be a read error, since a much larger clone is one nucleotide away. This sample also contains other DNA sequences that code for the same CDR3. The CDR3 here is CASRENSLGAYEQYF. CDR3 coding DNA: TGTGCCAGCAGGGAAAACAGCCTAGGGGCCTACGAGCAGTACTTC. The chain uses TRBV6-1 and TRBJ2-7, with D possibly matching TRBD1 (5 bases). The CDR3 length is 15 residues. With 6 bases removed from V and 2 bases from J, the gap between germline ends came to 17 bases. Germline assignment: CDR1 MNHNS and CDR2 SASEGT.

V usage is TRBV9 and J usage is TRBJ2-1; 7 bases align to TRBD2. Germline V gives CDR1 SGDLS, CDR2 YYNGEE. V trimming: 2 bases; J trimming: 0 bases; junction bases outside the gene matches: 5. The CDR3 sequence is 16 residues long. The CDR3 DNA follows: TGTGCCAGCAGCGTGCTAGCGGTAAGCTCCTACAATGAGCAGTTCTTC. Its translation: CASSVLAVSSYNEQFF.

A note on this clone: The same CDR3 is also encoded by other DNA sequences in this sample. J is TRBJ1-5 and V is TRBV28, with D possibly being TRBD1 (5 bases). The CDR3 has 14 amino acids. Trimming shortened V by 3 bases and J by 4 bases, and 10 bases separated the two germline ends. Germline lookup yields CDR1 MDHEN and CDR2 SYDVKM. The CDR3 bases are TGTGCCAGCAGTTTGGGGGGGGGTAATCAGCCCCAGCATTTT. Translation: CASSLGGGNQPQHF.

The rearrangement uses TRBV7-9 and TRBJ1-2; tentatively, D is TRBD1 (5 bases). Trimming cost V 3 bases and J 1 base, with 15 bases left between them. From germline, CDR1 is SEHNR and CDR2 FQNEAQ (reference sequence). The CDR3 is made up of 16 amino acids. The CDR3 here is CASSFYGTDNNYGYTF. In nucleotides, the CDR3 is TGTGCCAGCAGCTTTTATGGGACGGACAATAACTATGGCTACACCTTC.

This clone was detected only a few times. The chain combines TRBV27 with TRBJ1-5; D is undetermined. Trimming removed 0 bases at V and 5 bases at J, with 5 bases between. From germline, CDR1 is MNHEY and CDR2 SMNVEV (reference sequence). The CDR3 loop spans 13 amino acids. CDR3 region: CASSLSRHQPQHF. The CDR3 nucleotides are TGTGCCAGCAGTTTATCTCGCCATCAGCCCCAGCATTTT.

The rearrangement joins TRBV18 to TRBJ1-4, with D tentatively TRBD1 (5 bases). The V and J ends lost 2 bases and 0 bases respectively, with 16 bases between them. Germline V lookup: CDR1 KGHSH, CDR2 LQKENI. This CDR3 is 18 amino acids long. This chain's CDR3 is CASSPMGPGIATNEKLFF. The CDR3 bases are TGTGCCAGCTCACCAATGGGGCCAGGGATTGCAACTAATGAAAAACTGTTTTTT.